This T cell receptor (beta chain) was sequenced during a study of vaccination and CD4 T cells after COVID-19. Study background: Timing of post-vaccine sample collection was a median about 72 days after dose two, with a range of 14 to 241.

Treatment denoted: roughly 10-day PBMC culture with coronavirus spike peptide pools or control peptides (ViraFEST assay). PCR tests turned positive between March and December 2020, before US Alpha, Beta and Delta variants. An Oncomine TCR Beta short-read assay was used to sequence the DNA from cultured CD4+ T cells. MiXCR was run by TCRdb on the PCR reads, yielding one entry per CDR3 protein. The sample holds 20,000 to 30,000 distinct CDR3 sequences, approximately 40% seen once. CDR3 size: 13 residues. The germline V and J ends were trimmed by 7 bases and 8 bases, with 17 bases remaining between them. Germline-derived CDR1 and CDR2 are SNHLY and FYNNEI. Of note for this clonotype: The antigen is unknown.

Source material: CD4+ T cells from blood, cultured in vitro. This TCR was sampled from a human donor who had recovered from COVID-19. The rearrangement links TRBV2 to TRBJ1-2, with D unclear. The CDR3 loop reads CASTIVGVGGYTF. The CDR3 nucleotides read TGTGCCAGCACAATCGTTGGGGTGGGAGGCTACACCTTC.